This T cell receptor beta chain is from a study of blood T cell repertoires in COVID-19 (dated by TCRdb to about 2020). In terms of the full investigation: Collaborator samples came from the United States, Italy and Spain and covered acute and convalescent phases of COVID-19. HLA class I and class II types, where available, came from metadata supplied by the sample provider rather than from assay-based typing. Deeply sampled blood TCRbeta repertoires from subjects exposed to, actively infected with, or recovered from COVID-19 were included in the dataset. Nearly every sample came with metadata listing a de-identified subject ID, COVID-19 status, age in years and sex. A freely available public database, intended as a resource for researchers studying the immune response to SARS-CoV-2, is where the repertoires were released. Samples were obtained from the ongoing ImmuneRACE study (first 160 participants) and from 1,000 to 1,500 subjects provided by 6 global collaborators. The material from the prospective study consisted of cDNA or gDNA derived from T cells, B-cell-depleted T cells, or PBMCs. The study at large found these results: The quantity of clinical and demographic metadata differed by source and by participant and was supplied without curation.

TCRbeta CDR3 regions were amplified from genomic DNA by means of the immunoSEQ Assay, a bias-controlled multiplex PCR. The study's processing was this. The number of nucleated cells in each sample was estimated by amplification of reference gene primers within the assay. To quantify the absolute abundance of each unique TCRbeta CDR3 rearrangement, sequence reads were collapsed and filtered. For each sample, productive Simpson clonality was calculated as the square root of Simpson's diversity index over productive rearrangements. This immuneACCESS table, as held by TCRdb, lists in-frame sequences with V and J called but not all clones. Of the missing ones, under half trace to an unresolved V gene in checked studies; the others have no known cause. V, J and clone size are taken as reported in that table, and D and trimming were inferred from the DNA itself. Within this sample are some 48,000 clones, with around 90% of them counted one time only. 2.2% of the sample is in the top ten clones.

This clone was observed a handful of times. Its binding antigen is unknown. Base quality data are lacking; no much larger clone is found one base away. The collaborating institutions used their own protocols to collect whole blood in K2EDTA tubes. Collaborator samples were shipped for TCRbeta analysis as frozen whole blood, isolated PBMCs, or DNA extracted from either sample type. Sequencing was performed on peripheral blood. This receptor was taken from a human donor in a cohort sampled during active COVID-19.

At the DNA level, the sequence is TGTGCCAGCAGCCAGAGGGTCACAGATACGCAGTATTTT. Its protein product is CASSQRVTDTQYF. Rearrangement joined TRBV7-9 to TRBJ2-3, with a tentative D gene TRBD2 over 5 matching bases. V was cut back by 5 bases and J by 2 bases, leaving a gap of 8 bases between them. The CDR3 covers 13 residues, taking in both the cysteine and the phenylalanine. The retained sequence is limited to the CDR3, 39 bases, with the frame set at the first base. The germline V gene (reference sequence) sets CDR1 to SEHNR and CDR2 to FQNEAQ.